This entry describes one T cell receptor beta chain. The antigen this receptor binds is unknown. The input lacks base qualities; no much larger clone sits a single base away. The sample's time point label is to be understood as: baseline before first vaccination. The vaccinee samples were drawn from two UK trials, COV001 and COV002, one of which was a single-blind randomized controlled phase 2/3 trial testing AZD1222 (ChAdOx1 nCoV-19) in healthy adults. Trial participant PBMC samples were collected at day 0 and day 28 after the second dose for TCRbeta chain sequencing. This sample is part of a study of T cell responses to AZD1222 COVID-19 vaccine (dated by TCRdb to 2020 to 2023). In the study overall: AZD1222 recipients given second doses at about 4 weeks or at about 12 weeks were pooled, since spike-specific TCR depth and breadth were not found to differ between the two schedules. A total of more than 230 trial participants underwent TCR sequencing, of whom 207 received two doses of AZD1222 and around 26 received two doses of the MenACWY control vaccine. Trial participants were enrolled into age subgroups of 18-55, 56-69 and 70-plus years, which contained approximately 150, 28 and 58 TCR-sequenced participants, respectively. Broad study findings and their caveats: Spike-specific TCR breadth and depth rose significantly after two AZD1222 doses compared with day 0 and with MenACWY recipients. Epitopes outside the regions mutated in the B.1.351 and B.1.1.7 variants were reportedly recognized by nearly half of the unique spike-specific TCRs. Most participants were white British and females outnumbered males, and the authors suggested that clonal diversity may have been underestimated. The whole spike protein was spanned by vaccine-associated CD4 TCRs, and dominant responses were seen in regions 160-218 and 743-854. Because no day 14 peak-response samples were available, repertoires were characterized only after the peak T cell response. Conclusions about previously exposed vaccinees are limited, since just a handful of AZD1222 recipients were seropositive for SARS-CoV-2 at baseline. In the small 56-69-year group, the increase in depth fell short of significance, most likely because of low power.

Its CDR3 holds 15 amino acids, cysteine through phenylalanine. Just the 45-base CDR3 DNA is kept, in frame starting at base 1. Trimming removed 0 bases from V and 3 bases from J, leaving 11 bases between the germline ends. CDR1 and CDR2 are read off the germline V gene as SGDLS and YYNGEE. The CDR3 regions of human TCRbeta chains were analyzed by immunosequencing. Per the original workflow: Repertoire TCRs were matched against a reference library of SARS-CoV-2-specific TCRs generated with the MIRA antigen-specificity platform. Breadth was defined as the fraction of unique TCRs that were SARS-CoV-2-associated, and depth was defined as the fraction of total T cells that were SARS-CoV-2-associated. Using the MIRA data, each spike-specific TCR was mapped to the spike region that the TCR reacts to and placed in a CD4 or CD8 class. Log10-transformed breadth and depth values were compared by one-way ANOVA with Sidak's multiple comparisons tests. What TCRdb holds here is the immuneACCESS table cut down to in-frame rearrangements. Part of the clones is not present; checked against another copy, under half of the missing clones reflect an unresolved V gene, and the others are unexplained. The V and J calls and clone size come from that table; D and trimming were worked out from the DNA. In all, the sample holds over 100,000 clones, and roughly nine tenths of those were seen once. About 7.1% of the sample is taken by the ten largest.

This chain is built from TRBV9 and TRBJ2-3; the D gene is possibly TRBD2, with 6 bases matching. The clonotype originates from an adult in good health. The material sequenced was peripheral blood, taken on day 0 of AZD1222 vaccination. The nucleotide sequence reads as follows: TGTGCCAGCAGCGTAGCGCCGGGGACTACAGATACGCAGTATTTT. It is translated as CASSVAPGTTDTQYF.